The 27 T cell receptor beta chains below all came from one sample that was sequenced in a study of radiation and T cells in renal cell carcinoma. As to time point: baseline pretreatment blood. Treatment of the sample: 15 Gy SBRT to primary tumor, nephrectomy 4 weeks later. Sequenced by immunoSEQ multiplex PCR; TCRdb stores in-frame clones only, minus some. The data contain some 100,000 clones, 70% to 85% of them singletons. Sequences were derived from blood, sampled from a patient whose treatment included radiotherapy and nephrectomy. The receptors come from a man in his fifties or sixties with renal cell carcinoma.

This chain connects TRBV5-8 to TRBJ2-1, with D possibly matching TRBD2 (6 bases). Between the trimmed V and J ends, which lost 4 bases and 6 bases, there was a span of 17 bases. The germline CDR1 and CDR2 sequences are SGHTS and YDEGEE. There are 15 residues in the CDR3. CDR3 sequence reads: CASSPVAALGNEQFF. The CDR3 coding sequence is TGTGCCAGCAGCCCCGTAGCGGCACTCGGCAATGAGCAGTTCTTC.

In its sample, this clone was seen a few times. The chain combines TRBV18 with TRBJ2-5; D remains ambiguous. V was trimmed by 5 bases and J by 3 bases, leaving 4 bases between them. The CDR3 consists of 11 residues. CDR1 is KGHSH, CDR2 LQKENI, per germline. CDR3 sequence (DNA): TGTGCCAGCTCAGCTGAAGAGACCCAGTACTTC. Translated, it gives CASSAEETQYF.

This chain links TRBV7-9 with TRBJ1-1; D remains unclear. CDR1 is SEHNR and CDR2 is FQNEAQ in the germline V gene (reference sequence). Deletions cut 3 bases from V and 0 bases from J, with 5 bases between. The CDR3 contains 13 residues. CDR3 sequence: CASSFGMNTEAFF. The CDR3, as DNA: TGTGCCAGCAGCTTCGGGATGAACACTGAAGCTTTCTTT.

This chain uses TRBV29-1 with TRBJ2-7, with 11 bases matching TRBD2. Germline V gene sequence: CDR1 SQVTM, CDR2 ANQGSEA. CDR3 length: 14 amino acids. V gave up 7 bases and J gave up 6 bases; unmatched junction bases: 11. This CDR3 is CSAFSLAGVSEQYF. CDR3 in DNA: TGCAGCGCCTTCTCACTAGCGGGAGTTTCCGAGCAGTACTTC.

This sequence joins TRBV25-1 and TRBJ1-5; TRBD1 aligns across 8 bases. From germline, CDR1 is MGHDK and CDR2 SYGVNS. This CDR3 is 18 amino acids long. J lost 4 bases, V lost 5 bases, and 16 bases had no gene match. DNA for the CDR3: TGTGCCAGCAGTAAAGGAGGTCAGGGGGCTCCCTGGAATCAGCCCCAGCATTTT. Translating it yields CASSKGGQGAPWNQPQHF.

CDR3 nucleotides: TGTGCCAGCAGCTTGGTTGAGCAGTTCTTC. Its translation: CASSLVEQFF. The chain combines TRBV7-9 with TRBJ2-1; D is undetermined. The V gene lost 3 bases and the J gene lost 9 bases, with 3 bases spanning the gap. Germline CDR1 is SEHNR and CDR2 is FQNEAQ (reference sequence). CDR3 length: 10 residues.

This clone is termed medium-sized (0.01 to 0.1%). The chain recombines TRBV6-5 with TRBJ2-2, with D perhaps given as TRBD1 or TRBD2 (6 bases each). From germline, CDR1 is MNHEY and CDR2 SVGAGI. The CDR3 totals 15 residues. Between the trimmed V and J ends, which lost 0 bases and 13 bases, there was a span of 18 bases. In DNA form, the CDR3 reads TGTGCCAGCAGTTACTCGAACACAGGGACGGAGGGGCTGTTTTTT. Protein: CASSYSNTGTEGLFF.

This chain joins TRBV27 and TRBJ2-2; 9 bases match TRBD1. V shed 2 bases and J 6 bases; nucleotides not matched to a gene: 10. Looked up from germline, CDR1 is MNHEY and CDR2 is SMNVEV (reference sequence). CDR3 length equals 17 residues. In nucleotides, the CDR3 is TGTGCCAGCAGTTTAAAGAGGCCGGGACAGGGCGCCGGGGAGCTGTTTTTT. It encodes CASSLKRPGQGAGELFF.

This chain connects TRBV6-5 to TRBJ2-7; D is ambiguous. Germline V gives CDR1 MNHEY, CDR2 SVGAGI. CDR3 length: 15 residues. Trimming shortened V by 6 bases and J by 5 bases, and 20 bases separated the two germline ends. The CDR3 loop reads CASSKTSRADHEQYF. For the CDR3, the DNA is TGTGCCAGCAGCAAAACATCTCGGGCCGACCACGAGCAGTACTTC.

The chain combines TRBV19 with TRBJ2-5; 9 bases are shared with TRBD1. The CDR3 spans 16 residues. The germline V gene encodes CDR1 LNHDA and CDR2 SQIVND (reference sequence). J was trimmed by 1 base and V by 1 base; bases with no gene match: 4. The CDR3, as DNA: TGTGCCAGTAGTATAGGGGACAGGGAGGTCCAAGAGACCCAGTACTTC. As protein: CASSIGDREVQETQYF.

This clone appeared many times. The CDR3 coding sequence is TGCGCCAGCAGCTTGGGAAGCGGGAGTTGGGAGACCCAGTACTTC. Translating it yields CASSLGSGSWETQYF. The chain couples TRBV5-1 to TRBJ2-5; 8 bases line up with TRBD2. Germline V gives CDR1 SGHRS, CDR2 YFSETQ. The CDR3 contains 15 residues. V lost 0 bases and J lost 5; bases outside the gene matches: 6.

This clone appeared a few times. CDR3 region: CAWSVRGGETQYF. The DNA of the CDR3 is TGTGCCTGGAGTGTTCGGGGGGGAGAGACCCAGTACTTC. The rearrangement links TRBV30 to TRBJ2-5, with 8 bases that match TRBD2. In germline, CDR1 is GTSNPN, CDR2 SVGIG (reference sequence). With 0 bases clipped from V and 4 bases from J, the junction kept 1 base outside the gene matches. This CDR3 has 13 amino acids.

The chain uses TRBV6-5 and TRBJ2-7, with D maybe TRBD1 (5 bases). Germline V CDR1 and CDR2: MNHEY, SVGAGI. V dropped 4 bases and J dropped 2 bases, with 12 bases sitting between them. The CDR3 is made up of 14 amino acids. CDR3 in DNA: TGTGCCAGCAGTTCTGGGGCTTCTCCCTACGAGCAGTACTTC. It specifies CASSSGASPYEQYF.

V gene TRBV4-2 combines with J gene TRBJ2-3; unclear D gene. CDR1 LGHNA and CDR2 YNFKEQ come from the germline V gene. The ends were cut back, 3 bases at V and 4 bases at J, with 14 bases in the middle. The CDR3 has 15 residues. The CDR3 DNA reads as TGTGCCAGCAGCCAGACACCCTCAAGTGCAGATACGCAGTATTTT. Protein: CASSQTPSSADTQYF.

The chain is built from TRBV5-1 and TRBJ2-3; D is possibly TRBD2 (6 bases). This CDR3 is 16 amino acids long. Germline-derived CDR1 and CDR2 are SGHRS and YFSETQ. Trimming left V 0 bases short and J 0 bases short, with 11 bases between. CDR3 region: CASSLGDSGSTDTQYF. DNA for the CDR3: TGCGCCAGCAGCTTGGGGGACTCAGGTAGCACAGATACGCAGTATTTT.

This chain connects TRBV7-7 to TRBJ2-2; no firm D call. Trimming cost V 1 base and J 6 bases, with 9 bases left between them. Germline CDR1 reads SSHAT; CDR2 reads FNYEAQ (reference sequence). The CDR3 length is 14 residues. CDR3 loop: CASSLDVGSGELFF. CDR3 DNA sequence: TGTGCCAGCAGCTTAGATGTGGGATCCGGGGAGCTGTTTTTT.

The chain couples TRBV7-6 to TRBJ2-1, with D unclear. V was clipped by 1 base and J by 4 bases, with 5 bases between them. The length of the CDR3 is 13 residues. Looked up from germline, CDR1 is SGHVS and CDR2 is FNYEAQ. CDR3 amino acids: CASSLVAYNEQFF. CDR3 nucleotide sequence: TGTGCCAGCAGCTTAGTGGCTTACAATGAGCAGTTCTTC. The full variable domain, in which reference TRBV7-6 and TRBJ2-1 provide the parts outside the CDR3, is GAGVSQSPRYKVTKRGQDVALRCDPISGHVSLYWYRQALGQGPEFLTYFNYEAQQDKSGLPNDRFSAERPEGSISTLTIQRTEQRDSAMYRCASSLVAYNEQFFGPGTRLTVL.

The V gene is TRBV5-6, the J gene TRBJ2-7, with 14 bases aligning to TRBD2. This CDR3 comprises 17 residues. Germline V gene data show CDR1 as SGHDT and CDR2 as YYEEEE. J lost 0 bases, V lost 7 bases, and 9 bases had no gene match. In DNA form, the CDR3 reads TGTGCCAGCGGGGGACTAGCGGGAGCAGAAAGCTCCTACGAGCAGTACTTC. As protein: CASGGLAGAESSYEQYF.

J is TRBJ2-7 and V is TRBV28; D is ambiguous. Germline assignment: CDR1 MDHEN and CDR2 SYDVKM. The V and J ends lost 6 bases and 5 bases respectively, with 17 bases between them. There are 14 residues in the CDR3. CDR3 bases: TGTGCCAGCAGCTCATTTTTTCAAAAAAACGAGCAGTACTTC. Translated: CASSSFFQKNEQYF. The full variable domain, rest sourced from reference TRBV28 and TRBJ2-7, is DVKVTQSSRYLVKRTGEKVFLECVQDMDHENMFWYRQDPGLGLRLIYFSYDVKMKEKGDIPEGYSVSREKKERFSLILESASTNQTSMYLCASSSFFQKNEQYFGPGTRLTVT.

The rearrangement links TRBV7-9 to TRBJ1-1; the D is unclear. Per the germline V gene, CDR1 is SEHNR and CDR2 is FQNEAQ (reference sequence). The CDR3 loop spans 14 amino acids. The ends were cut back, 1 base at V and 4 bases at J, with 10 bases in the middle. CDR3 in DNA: TGTGCCAGCAGCTTAGGGGGTTCGAGCACTGAAGCTTTCTTT. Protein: CASSLGGSSTEAFF.

The CDR3 nucleotides are TGTGCCAGCAGCCCCGAGGGGCCTAACTATGGCTACACCTTC. It codes for CASSPEGPNYGYTF. This chain joins TRBV13 and TRBJ1-2; D might be TRBD1 (5 bases). The V gene's germline CDR1 is PRHDT and CDR2 FYEKMQ (reference sequence). V was trimmed by 5 bases and J by 0 bases, leaving 10 bases between them. The CDR3 length is 14 residues.

DNA for the CDR3: TGTGCCAGCAGGACTATTAATGAAAAACTGTTTTTT. Amino acids: CASRTINEKLFF. V and J are TRBV2 and TRBJ1-4; D remains ambiguous. From germline, CDR1 is SNHLY and CDR2 FYNNEI. V lost 6 bases, J lost 4 bases, and 6 bases lay in between. This CDR3 has 12 residues.

DNA of the CDR3: TGCGCCAGCAGCCGACTGGGCACAGATACGCAGTATTTT. As protein: CASSRLGTDTQYF. V usage is TRBV5-1 and J usage is TRBJ2-3, with D unclear. CDR1 is SGHRS, CDR2 YFSETQ, per germline. V lost 4 bases and J 1 base, leaving 7 bases between the germline ends. The CDR3 extends over 13 amino acids.

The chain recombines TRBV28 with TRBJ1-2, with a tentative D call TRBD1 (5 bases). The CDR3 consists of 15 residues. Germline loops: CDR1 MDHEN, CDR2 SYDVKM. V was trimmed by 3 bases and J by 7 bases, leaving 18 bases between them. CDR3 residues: CASSLGVWPGSGYTF. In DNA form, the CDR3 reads TGTGCCAGCAGTTTGGGAGTATGGCCAGGGAGTGGCTACACCTTC.

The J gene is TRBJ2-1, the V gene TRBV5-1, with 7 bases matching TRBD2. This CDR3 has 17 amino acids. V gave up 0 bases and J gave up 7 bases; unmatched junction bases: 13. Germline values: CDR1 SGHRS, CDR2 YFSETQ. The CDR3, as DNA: TGCGCCAGCAGCTTGGGACCGTCTAGCGGCTACGGTAATGAGCAGTTCTTC. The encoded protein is CASSLGPSSGYGNEQFF.

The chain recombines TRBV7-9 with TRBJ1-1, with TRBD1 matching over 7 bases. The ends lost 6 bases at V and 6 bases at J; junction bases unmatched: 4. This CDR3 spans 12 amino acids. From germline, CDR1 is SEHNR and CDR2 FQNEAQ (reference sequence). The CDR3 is CASRRQGPEAFF. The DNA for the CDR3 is TGTGCCAGCAGGAGACAGGGTCCTGAAGCTTTCTTT.

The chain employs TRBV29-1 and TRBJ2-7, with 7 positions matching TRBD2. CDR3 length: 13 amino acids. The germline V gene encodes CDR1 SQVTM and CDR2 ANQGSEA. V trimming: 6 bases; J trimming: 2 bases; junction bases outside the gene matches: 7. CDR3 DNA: TGCAGCGTAGAAAGCGGGACCCCCTACGAGCAGTACTTC. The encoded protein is CSVESGTPYEQYF.